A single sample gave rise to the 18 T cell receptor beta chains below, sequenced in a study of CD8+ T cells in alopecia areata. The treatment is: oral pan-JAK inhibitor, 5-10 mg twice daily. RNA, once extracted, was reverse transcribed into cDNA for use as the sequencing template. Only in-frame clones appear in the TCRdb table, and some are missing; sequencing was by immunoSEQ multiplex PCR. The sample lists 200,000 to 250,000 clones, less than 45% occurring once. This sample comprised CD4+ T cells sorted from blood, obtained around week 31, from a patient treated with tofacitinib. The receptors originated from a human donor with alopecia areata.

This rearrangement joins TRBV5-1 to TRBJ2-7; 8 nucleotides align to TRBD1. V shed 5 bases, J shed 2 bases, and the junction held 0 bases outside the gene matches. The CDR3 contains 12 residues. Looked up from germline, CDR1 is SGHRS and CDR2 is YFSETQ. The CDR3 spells CASRQGAYEQYF. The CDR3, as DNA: TGCGCCAGCAGACAGGGGGCCTACGAGCAGTACTTC.

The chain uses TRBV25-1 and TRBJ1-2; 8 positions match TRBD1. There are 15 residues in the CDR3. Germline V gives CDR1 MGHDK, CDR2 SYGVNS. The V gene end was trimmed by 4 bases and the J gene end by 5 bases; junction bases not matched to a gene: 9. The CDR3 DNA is TGTGCCAGCAGTGTGTCAGGGGGCGGACGGTATGGCTACACCTTC. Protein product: CASSVSGGGRYGYTF.

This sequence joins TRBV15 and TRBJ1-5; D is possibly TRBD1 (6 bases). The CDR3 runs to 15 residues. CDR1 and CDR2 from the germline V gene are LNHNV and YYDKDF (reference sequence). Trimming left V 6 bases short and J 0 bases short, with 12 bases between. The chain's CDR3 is CATSHDRYSNQPQHF. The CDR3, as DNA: TGTGCCACCAGTCATGACAGGTATAGCAATCAGCCCCAGCATTTT.

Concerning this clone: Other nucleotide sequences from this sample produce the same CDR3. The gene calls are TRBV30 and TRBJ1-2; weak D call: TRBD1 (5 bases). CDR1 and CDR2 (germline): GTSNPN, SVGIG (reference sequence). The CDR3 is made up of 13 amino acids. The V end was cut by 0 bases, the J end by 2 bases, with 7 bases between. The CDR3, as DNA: TGTGCCTGGAGTGTTTCAGGGAACTATGGCTACACCTTC. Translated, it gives CAWSVSGNYGYTF. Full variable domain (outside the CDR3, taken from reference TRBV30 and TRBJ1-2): SQTIHQWPATLVQPVGSPLSLECTVEGTSNPNLYWYRQAAGRGLQLLFYSVGIGQISSEVPQNLSASRPQDRQFILSSKKLLLSDSGFYLCAWSVSGNYGYTFGSGTRLTVV.

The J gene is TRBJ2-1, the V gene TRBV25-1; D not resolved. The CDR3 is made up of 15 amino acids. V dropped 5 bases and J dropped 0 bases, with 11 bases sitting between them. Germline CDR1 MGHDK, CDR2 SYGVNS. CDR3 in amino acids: CASSPSISSYNEQFF. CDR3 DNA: TGTGCCAGCAGTCCATCAATAAGCTCCTACAATGAGCAGTTCTTC.

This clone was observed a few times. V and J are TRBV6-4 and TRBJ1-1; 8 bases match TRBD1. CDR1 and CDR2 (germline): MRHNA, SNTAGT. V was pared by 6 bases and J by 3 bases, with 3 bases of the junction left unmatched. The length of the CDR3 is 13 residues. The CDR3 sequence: CASSVDRDTEAFF. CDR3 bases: TGTGCCAGCAGCGTGGACAGGGACACTGAAGCTTTCTTT.

CDR3 sequence (DNA): TGTGCCAGCCTTCAGGTAACTACCTACGAGCAGTACTTC. Its protein is CASLQVTTYEQYF. The J gene is TRBJ2-7, the V gene TRBV2, with D unclear. The germline V gene encodes CDR1 SNHLY and CDR2 FYNNEI. CDR3 size: 13 residues. Trimming cost V 8 bases and J 2 bases, with 13 bases left between them.

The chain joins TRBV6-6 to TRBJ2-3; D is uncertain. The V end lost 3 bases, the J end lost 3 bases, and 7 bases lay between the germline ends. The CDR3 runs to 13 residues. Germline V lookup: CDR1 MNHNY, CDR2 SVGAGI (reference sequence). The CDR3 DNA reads TGTGCCAGCAGTTATTTGCGTACAGATACGCAGTATTTT. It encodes CASSYLRTDTQYF.

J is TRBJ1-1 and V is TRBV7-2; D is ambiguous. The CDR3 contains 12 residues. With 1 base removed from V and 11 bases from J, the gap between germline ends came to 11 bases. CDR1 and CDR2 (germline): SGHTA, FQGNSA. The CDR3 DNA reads TGTGCCAGCAGCTTAGGGACGTTTGAGGCTTTCTTT. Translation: CASSLGTFEAFF.

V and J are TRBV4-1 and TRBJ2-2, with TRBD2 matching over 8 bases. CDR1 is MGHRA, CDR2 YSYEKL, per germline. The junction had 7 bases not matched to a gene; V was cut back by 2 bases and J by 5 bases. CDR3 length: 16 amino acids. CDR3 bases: TGCGCCAGCAGCCAACGGTTGAGCGGGGGAACCGGGGAGCTGTTTTTT. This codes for CASSQRLSGGTGELFF.

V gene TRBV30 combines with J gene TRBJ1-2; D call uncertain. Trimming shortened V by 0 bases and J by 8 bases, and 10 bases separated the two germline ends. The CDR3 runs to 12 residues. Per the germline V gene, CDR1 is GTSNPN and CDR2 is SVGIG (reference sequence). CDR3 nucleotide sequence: TGTGCCTGGAGTGTAAACAGCGGGGGCTACACCTTC. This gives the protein CAWSVNSGGYTF.

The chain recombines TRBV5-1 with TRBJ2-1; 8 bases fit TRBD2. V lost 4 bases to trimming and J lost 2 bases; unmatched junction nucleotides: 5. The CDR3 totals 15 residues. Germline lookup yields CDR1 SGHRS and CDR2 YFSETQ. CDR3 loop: CASSLTGGAYNEQFF. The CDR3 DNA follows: TGCGCCAGCAGCCTGACCGGGGGGGCCTACAATGAGCAGTTCTTC.

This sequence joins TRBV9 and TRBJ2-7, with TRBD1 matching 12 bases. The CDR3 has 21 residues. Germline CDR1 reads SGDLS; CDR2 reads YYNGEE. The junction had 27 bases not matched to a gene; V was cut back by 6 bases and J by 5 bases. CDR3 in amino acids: CASISRRRDRGRKIVGDEQYF. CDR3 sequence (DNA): TGTGCCAGCATCTCCCGAAGACGGGACAGGGGGCGGAAAATTGTTGGGGACGAGCAGTACTTC.

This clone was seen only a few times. The CDR3 region is CASSWDGARDTQYF. The CDR3 bases are TGTGCCAGCAGCTGGGACGGGGCACGGGATACGCAGTATTTT. The chain joins TRBV5-4 to TRBJ2-3, with D perhaps being TRBD1 or TRBD2 (5 bases each). Per germline, CDR1 SGHNT and CDR2 YYREEE (reference sequence). The CDR3 loop spans 14 amino acids. Trimming shortened V by 3 bases and J by 6 bases, and 14 bases separated the two germline ends. The variable domain in full, completed from reference TRBV5-4 and TRBJ2-3, reads ETGVTQSPTHLIKTRGQQVTLRCSSQSGHNTVSWYQQALGQGPQFIFQYYREEENGRGNFPPRFSGLQFPNYSSELNVNALELDDSALYLCASSWDGARDTQYFGPGTRLTVL.

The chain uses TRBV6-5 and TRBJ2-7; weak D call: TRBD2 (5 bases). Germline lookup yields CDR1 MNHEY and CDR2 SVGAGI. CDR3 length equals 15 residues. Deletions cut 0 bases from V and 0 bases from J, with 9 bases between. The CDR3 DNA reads TGTGCCAGCAGTTACTCACCGGCGGGCTCCTACGAGCAGTACTTC. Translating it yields CASSYSPAGSYEQYF.

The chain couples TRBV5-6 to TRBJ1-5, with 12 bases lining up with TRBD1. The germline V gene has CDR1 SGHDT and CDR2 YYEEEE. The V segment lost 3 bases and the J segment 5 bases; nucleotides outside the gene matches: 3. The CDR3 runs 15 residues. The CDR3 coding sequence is TGTGCCAGCAGCTCAAGGGACAGGGGGCATCAGCCCCAGCATTTT. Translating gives CASSSRDRGHQPQHF.

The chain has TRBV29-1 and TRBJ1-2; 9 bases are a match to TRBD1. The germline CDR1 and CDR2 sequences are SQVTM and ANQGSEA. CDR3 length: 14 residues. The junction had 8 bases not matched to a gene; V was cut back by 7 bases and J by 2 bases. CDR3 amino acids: CSATGGTGNYGYTF. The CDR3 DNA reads TGCAGCGCAACAGGGGGCACGGGAAACTATGGCTACACCTTC.

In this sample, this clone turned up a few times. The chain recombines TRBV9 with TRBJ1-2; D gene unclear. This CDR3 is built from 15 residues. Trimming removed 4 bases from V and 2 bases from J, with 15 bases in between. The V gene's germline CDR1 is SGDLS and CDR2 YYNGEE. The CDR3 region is CASSTRGSGNYGYTF. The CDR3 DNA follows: TGTGCCAGCAGCACGCGGGGTTCTGGGAACTATGGCTACACCTTC.